This record looks at one T cell receptor beta chain sequence and its context. The antigen it binds to is not known. No qualities accompany the bases; no much larger clone lies one base away. The data derive from a study of blood T cell repertoires in COVID-19 (TCRdb year 2020). Some background on the complete study: The collaborator samples originated in the United States, Italy and Spain and spanned the acute and convalescent phases of COVID-19. Samples were obtained from the ongoing ImmuneRACE study (first 160 participants) and from 1,200 or so subjects provided by 6 global collaborators. Sample metadata almost always included a de-identified subject ID, COVID-19 status, age in years and sex. Subjects who had been exposed to COVID-19, were actively infected with it, or had recovered from it provided the deeply sampled blood TCRbeta repertoires that made up the dataset. HLA class I and class II types, where available, came from metadata supplied by the sample provider rather than from assay-based typing. A freely available public database, intended as a resource for researchers studying the immune response to SARS-CoV-2, is where the repertoires were released. The material from the prospective study consisted of cDNA or gDNA derived from T cells, B-cell-depleted T cells, or PBMCs. General study outcomes and caveats: How much clinical and demographic metadata was included differed by source and by participant, and the metadata was provided uncurated.

Participants in the prospective study were enrolled through a virtual design, were aged roughly 18 to 90 years, and lived in 24 United States geographic areas. Cohort assignment in the prospective study relied on participant-reported clinical history from a screening survey and a study questionnaire. Exposed participants had been in contact with someone with a PCR-confirmed or clinician-diagnosed COVID-19 case within 2 weeks of study entry. Mobile phlebotomists in the prospective study collected whole blood, serum and a nasopharyngeal or oropharyngeal swab from every participant. Prospective study participants could optionally give additional blood draws and questionnaires over an approximately two-month period. Before DNA extraction, prospective study blood samples were shipped either frozen or at room temperature. The CDR3 holds 15 amino acids from the cysteine to the phenylalanine. Of all the DNA, just the CDR3 is kept, 45 bases in frame from base 1. Trimming removed 3 bases from V and 7 bases from J; the gene matches leave 6 bases unexplained. CDR1 and CDR2 were assigned from the germline V gene (reference sequence) as LNHDA and SQIVND.

TCRbeta CDR3 regions were amplified from genomic DNA by means of the immunoSEQ Assay, a bias-controlled multiplex PCR. As for the authors' bioinformatics: Within the assay, amplification of reference gene primers was used to estimate how many nucleated cells each sample contained. To quantify the absolute abundance of each unique TCRbeta CDR3 rearrangement, sequence reads were collapsed and filtered. For each sample, productive Simpson clonality was calculated by taking the square root of Simpson's diversity index across productive rearrangements. TCRdb took over this immuneACCESS table, retaining in-frame rearrangements with V and J assigned. Such tables are incomplete; in checked studies, under half of the missing clones stem from an unresolved V gene, and the remainder is unexplained. V, J and clone size derive from that table, while D and trimming were established from the DNA sequence. The sample table records approximately 250,000 clones; roughly 88% of these occur just once. The ten top clones hold around 3.1% of the sample.

The sequenced material came from PBMCs or T cells enriched from blood (not recorded which). The chain links TRBV19 with TRBJ1-6; 7 of the junction bases match TRBD1. This TCR was sampled from a middle-aged woman who had been exposed to COVID-19. The CDR3 amino acid sequence is: CASSIRDSSNSPLHF. The nucleotide sequence is given as TGTGCCAGTAGTATCCGGGACAGTTCAAATTCACCCCTCCACTTT.